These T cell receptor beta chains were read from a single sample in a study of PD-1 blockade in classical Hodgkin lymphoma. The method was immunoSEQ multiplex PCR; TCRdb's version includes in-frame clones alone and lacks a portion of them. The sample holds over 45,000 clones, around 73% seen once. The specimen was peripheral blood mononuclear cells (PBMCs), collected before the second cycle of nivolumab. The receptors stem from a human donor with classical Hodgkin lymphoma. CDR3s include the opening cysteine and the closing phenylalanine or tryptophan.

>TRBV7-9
CASSLAGSETQYF
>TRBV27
CASSPGQGSSGANVLTF
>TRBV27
CASSLIAGVADTQYF
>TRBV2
CANRGLTDTQYF
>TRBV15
CATSRDGQGLVLSGNTIYF
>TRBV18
CASSPQGQSYEQYF
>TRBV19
CASSTWSAPEQYF
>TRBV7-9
CASSRSLTNEKLFF
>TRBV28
CASSLAGGYNEQFF
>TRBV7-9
CASSLAGTSDYEQYF
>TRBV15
CATSERLQGGGTEAFF
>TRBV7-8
CASSLARQASYEQYF
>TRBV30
CAWSPRGEKLFF
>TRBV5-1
CASSQPAGGPYEQYF
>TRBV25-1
CASSPWEQFNPYNEQFF
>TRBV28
CASSESPGYGYTF
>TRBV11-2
CASSLKLQNLYNEQFF
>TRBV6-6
CASSYSSGNSYEQYF
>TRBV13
CASSFTGHQETQYF
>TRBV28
CASSLLRTGGRDEQFF
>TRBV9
CASSADEGPVYEQYF
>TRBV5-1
CASSFVPGPTGELFF
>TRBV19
CATTNRATSTDTQYF
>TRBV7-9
CASSSNADEQFF
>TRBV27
CASKNGAGLKLETQYF
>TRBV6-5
CASRGRGDTIYF
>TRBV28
CASSADLRDGNTIYF